This T cell receptor beta chain was profiled in a study of blood T cell repertoires in COVID-19. Across the whole study: Acute and convalescent COVID-19 specimens originated in the United States, Italy and Spain. PBMCs, B-cell-depleted T cells, or T cells provided the cDNA or gDNA that made up the material.

Source study methods: Reference gene primer amplification yielded estimated nucleated cell counts. Sequencing used immunoSEQ multiplex PCR; TCRdb keeps in-frame clones, though not all of them. Clonal size and the V and J genes are those of that table, whereas D and trimming came from the DNA. The sample lists around 300,000 clones; 85% to 90% were seen once. Germline loops: CDR1 SGHRS, CDR2 YFSETQ. The V and J ends lost 8 bases and 5 bases, in that order; junction bases with no gene match: 9. The CDR3 runs to 14 residues. The origin of this receptor is a woman aged 40 to 49 with acute or convalescent COVID-19. Material: peripheral blood. The chain employs TRBV5-1 and TRBJ2-2, with 7 bases aligning to TRBD2. Here the CDR3 reads CASSLSGVTGELFF. The CDR3 DNA is TGCGCCAGTTCCCTCAGCGGGGTAACCGGGGAGCTGTTTTTT. Full variable domain (outside the CDR3, taken from reference TRBV5-1 and TRBJ2-2): KAGVTQTPRYLIKTRGQQVTLSCSPISGHRSVSWYQQTPGQGLQFLFEYFSETQRNKGNFPGRFSGRQFSNSRSEMNVSTLELGDSALYLCASSLSGVTGELFFGEGSRLTVL.